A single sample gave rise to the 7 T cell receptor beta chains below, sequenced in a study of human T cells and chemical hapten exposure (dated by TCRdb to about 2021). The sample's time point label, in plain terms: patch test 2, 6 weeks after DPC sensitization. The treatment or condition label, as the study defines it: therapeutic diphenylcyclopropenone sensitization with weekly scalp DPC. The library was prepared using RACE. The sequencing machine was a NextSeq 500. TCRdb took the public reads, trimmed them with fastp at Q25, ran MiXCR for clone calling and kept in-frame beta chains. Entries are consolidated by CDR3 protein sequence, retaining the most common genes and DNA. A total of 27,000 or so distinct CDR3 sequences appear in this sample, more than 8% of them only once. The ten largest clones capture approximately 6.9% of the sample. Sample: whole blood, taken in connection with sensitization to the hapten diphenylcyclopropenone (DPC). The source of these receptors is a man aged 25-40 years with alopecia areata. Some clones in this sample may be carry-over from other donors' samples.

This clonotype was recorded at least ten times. The CDR3 sequence is CASTTIGAHSPLHF. In DNA, the CDR3 is TGCGCCAGCACCACGATAGGGGCCCATTCACCCCTCCACTTT. The V and J genes are TRBV4-1 and TRBJ1-6, with D maybe TRBD1 (5 bases). V shed 7 bases and J shed 8 bases, with 15 bases lying between them. This CDR3 is built from 14 residues. Germline V gene sequence: CDR1 MGHRA, CDR2 YSYEKL.

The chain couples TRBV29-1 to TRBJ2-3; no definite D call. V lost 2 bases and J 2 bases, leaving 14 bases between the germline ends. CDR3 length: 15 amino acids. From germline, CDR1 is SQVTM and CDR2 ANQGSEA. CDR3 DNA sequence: TGCAGCGTTGAACGAATAGGTGGTTACACAGATACGCAGTATTTT. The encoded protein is CSVERIGGYTDTQYF.

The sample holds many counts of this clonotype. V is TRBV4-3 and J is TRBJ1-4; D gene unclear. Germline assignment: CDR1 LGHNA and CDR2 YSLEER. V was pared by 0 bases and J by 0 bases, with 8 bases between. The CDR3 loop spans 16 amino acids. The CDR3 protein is CASSQDRIPTNEKLFF. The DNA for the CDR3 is TGCGCCAGCAGCCAAGACAGGATCCCAACTAATGAAAAACTGTTTTTT.

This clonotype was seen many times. In nucleotides, the CDR3 is TGCGCCAGCAGCTTGGAAGGCAGGGCGGACAATGAGCAGTTCTTC. This codes for CASSLEGRADNEQFF. The V gene is TRBV5-1, the J gene TRBJ2-1; D is possibly TRBD1 (5 bases). The CDR3 runs to 15 residues. V was shortened by 0 bases and J by 5 bases, with 12 bases between the two germline ends. Germline CDR1 is SGHRS and CDR2 is YFSETQ.

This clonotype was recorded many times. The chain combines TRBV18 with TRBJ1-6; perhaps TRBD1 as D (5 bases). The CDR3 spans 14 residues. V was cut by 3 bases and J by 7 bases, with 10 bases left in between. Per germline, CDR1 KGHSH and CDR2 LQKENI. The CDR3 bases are TGTGCCAGCTCACCCGGGACCTCAAATTCACCCCTCCACTTT. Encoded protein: CASSPGTSNSPLHF.

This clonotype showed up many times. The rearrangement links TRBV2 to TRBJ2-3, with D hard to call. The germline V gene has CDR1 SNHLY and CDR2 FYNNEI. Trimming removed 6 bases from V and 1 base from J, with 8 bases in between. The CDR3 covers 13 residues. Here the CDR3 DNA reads TGTGCCAGCAGGGACGTCGGCACAGATACGCAGTATTTT. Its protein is CASRDVGTDTQYF.

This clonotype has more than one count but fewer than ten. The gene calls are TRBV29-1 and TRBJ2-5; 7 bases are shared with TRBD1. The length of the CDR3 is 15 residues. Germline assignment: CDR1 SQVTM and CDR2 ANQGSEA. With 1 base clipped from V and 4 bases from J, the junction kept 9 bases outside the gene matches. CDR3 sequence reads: CSVEARGKGAETQYF. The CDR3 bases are TGCAGCGTTGAAGCTCGAGGGAAGGGGGCAGAGACCCAGTACTTC.